Sequencing of this TCR beta chain was carried out in a study of T cell repertoires in aging, cancer and after chemotherapy. Study-level information: Six age groups, ranging from 30 or younger to 70 or older, included the donors. Approximately 10 million TCR reads were in the whole dataset. Study results and caveats: No conclusions about immunological memory after chemotherapy can be drawn from the repertoire data. Untreated cancer patients had significantly lower blood TCR diversity than age-matched healthy donors.

TCR beta rearrangements were amplified from peripheral blood genomic DNA. Turning to this clonotype: Its specificity is unknown.

Rearranged V-D-J TRB sequences were amplified with a mixed TRB-A/B primer pool. Each CDR3 protein is one row after TCRdb ran MiXCR on the multiplex PCR reads. The data contain approximately 13,000 distinct CDR3 sequences, roughly 28% of them singletons. The CDR3 contains 15 residues. The V and J ends lost 6 bases and 1 base respectively, with 15 bases between them. Germline assignment: CDR1 SEHNR and CDR2 FQNEAQ (reference sequence). The receptor's source is a human donor in good health. The sample consisted of blood. This chain joins TRBV7-9 and TRBJ1-1, with TRBD1 as a possible D gene (5 bases). CDR3 DNA: TGTGCCAGCAGGCGCCCCAGGGTTGGGAACACTGAAGCTTTCTTT. It specifies CASRRPRVGNTEAFF.